Listed below are T cell receptor beta chains from one sample, sequenced in a study of cytomegalovirus exposure and HLA in healthy donors. Generated by immunoSEQ multiplex PCR, the TCRdb table keeps only in-frame clones and is missing some. The sample yields around 99,000 clones, 88% seen once. Sample: PBMCs. The source is a woman between 18 and 29 years old in good health and CMV-seronegative. The CDR3 runs from the conserved cysteine through the conserved F or W. D genes are given only for firm matches. Part of the rows lack a size; the others show once, few, many or a class for expanded clones.

clone_size: .
cdr3_length: 15
j_call: TRBJ2-7
d_call: .
v_call: TRBV5-6
cdr3_aa: CASSGRPVEDYEQYF
cdr3_nt: TGTGCCAGCAGCGGGCGCCCGGTGGAGGACTACGAGCAGTACTTC

clone_size: .
cdr3_length: 14
j_call: TRBJ2-7
d_call: .
v_call: TRBV7-2
cdr3_aa: CASSFGKQGYEQYF
cdr3_nt: TGTGCCAGCAGCTTTGGGAAACAGGGCTACGAGCAGTACTTC

clone_size: .
cdr3_length: 14
j_call: TRBJ1-1
d_call: .
v_call: TRBV9
cdr3_aa: CASSVVSQGLEAFF
cdr3_nt: TGTGCCAGCAGCGTAGTCTCACAGGGATTAGAAGCTTTCTTT

clone_size: .
cdr3_length: 13
j_call: TRBJ1-1
d_call: .
v_call: TRBV5-1
cdr3_aa: CASSLGEDTEAFF
cdr3_nt: TGCGCCAGCAGCTTGGGAGAGGACACTGAAGCTTTCTTT

clone_size: once
cdr3_length: 14
j_call: TRBJ1-1
d_call: .
v_call: TRBV11-2
cdr3_aa: CASSLGTSFDGAFF
cdr3_nt: TGTGCCAGCAGCTTAGGAACCTCGTTCGACGGGGCTTTCTTT

clone_size: once
cdr3_length: 13
j_call: TRBJ2-2
d_call: .
v_call: TRBV11-2
cdr3_aa: CASSHLRVGELFF
cdr3_nt: TGTGCCAGCAGCCACCTCAGGGTCGGGGAGCTGTTTTTT

clone_size: once
cdr3_length: 10
j_call: TRBJ2-7
d_call: .
v_call: TRBV5-5
cdr3_aa: CASGRYEQYF
cdr3_nt: TGTGCCAGCGGCAGATACGAGCAGTACTTC

clone_size: .
cdr3_length: 18
j_call: TRBJ2-2
d_call: TRBD2
v_call: TRBV7-3
cdr3_aa: CASSLRSSGVRGTGELFF
cdr3_nt: TGTGCCAGCAGCTTACGATCTAGCGGGGTTCGTGGCACCGGGGAGCTGTTTTTT

clone_size: few
cdr3_length: 14
j_call: TRBJ2-7
d_call: TRBD2
v_call: TRBV6-5
cdr3_aa: CASSYPGTSSEQYF
cdr3_nt: TGTGCCAGCAGTTACCCCGGGACTAGTAGCGAGCAGTACTTC

clone_size: .
cdr3_length: 16
j_call: TRBJ2-7
d_call: .
v_call: TRBV10-3
cdr3_aa: CAISDPGRQSPPSQYF
cdr3_nt: TGTGCCATCAGTGACCCCGGACGACAGTCTCCTCCCTCCCAGTACTTC

clone_size: once
cdr3_length: 13
j_call: TRBJ2-1
d_call: .
v_call: TRBV28
cdr3_aa: CASSSGTINEQFF
cdr3_nt: TGTGCCAGCAGTTCCGGGACAATCAATGAGCAGTTCTTC

clone_size: .
cdr3_length: 17
j_call: TRBJ1-1
d_call: .
v_call: TRBV14
cdr3_aa: CASSQTRTLSRNTEAFF
cdr3_nt: TGTGCCAGCAGCCAGACGCGGACTTTGTCTAGGAACACTGAAGCTTTCTTT

clone_size: .
cdr3_length: 15
j_call: TRBJ1-4
d_call: TRBD1
v_call: TRBV27
cdr3_aa: CASSSAGTGGEKLFF
cdr3_nt: TGTGCCAGCAGTTCGGCCGGGACAGGAGGGGAAAAACTGTTTTTT

clone_size: .
cdr3_length: 16
j_call: TRBJ2-7
d_call: .
v_call: TRBV9
cdr3_aa: CASSVAQTASLYEQYF
cdr3_nt: TGTGCCAGCAGCGTAGCCCAGACAGCTTCCCTCTACGAGCAGTACTTC

clone_size: .
cdr3_length: 15
j_call: TRBJ2-2
d_call: .
v_call: TRBV18
cdr3_aa: CASSPLAANTGELFF
cdr3_nt: TGTGCCAGCTCACCACTCGCAGCGAACACCGGGGAGCTGTTTTTT

clone_size: few
cdr3_length: 14
j_call: TRBJ1-4
d_call: TRBD1
v_call: TRBV2
cdr3_aa: CASDRQGGKEKLFF
cdr3_nt: TGTGCCAGCGATCGACAGGGAGGTAAAGAAAAACTGTTTTTT

clone_size: .
cdr3_length: 14
j_call: TRBJ1-6
d_call: TRBD1
v_call: TRBV28
cdr3_aa: CASSPTGGNPPLHF
cdr3_nt: TGTGCCAGCAGCCCAACAGGGGGTAATCCACCCCTCCACTTT

clone_size: .
cdr3_length: 13
j_call: TRBJ1-5
d_call: .
v_call: TRBV9
cdr3_aa: CASSVDPDQPQHF
cdr3_nt: TGTGCCAGCAGCGTAGACCCGGATCAGCCCCAGCATTTT

clone_size: .
cdr3_length: 17
j_call: TRBJ2-2
d_call: TRBD1
v_call: TRBV18
cdr3_aa: CASSRYAGTGSTGELFF
cdr3_nt: TGTGCCAGCTCACGATACGCCGGGACAGGGAGTACCGGGGAGCTGTTTTTT

clone_size: .
cdr3_length: 16
j_call: TRBJ2-1
d_call: .
v_call: TRBV19
cdr3_aa: CASSIVVGGSYNEQFF
cdr3_nt: TGTGCCAGTAGTATAGTTGTCGGGGGATCCTACAATGAGCAGTTCTTC

clone_size: .
cdr3_length: 16
j_call: TRBJ2-1
d_call: .
v_call: TRBV7-6
cdr3_aa: CASSLIRHGSYNEQFF
cdr3_nt: TGTGCCAGCAGCCTTATAAGACATGGCTCCTACAATGAGCAGTTCTTC

clone_size: .
cdr3_length: 14
j_call: TRBJ1-4
d_call: TRBD1
v_call: TRBV29-1
cdr3_aa: CSVELGQGGEKLFF
cdr3_nt: TGCAGCGTTGAACTCGGACAGGGGGGTGAAAAACTGTTTTTT